The rows below give T cell receptor beta chains drawn from one sample of a study of OX40 agonist ivuxolimab in advanced cancers. The table came from immunoSEQ multiplex PCR; TCRdb's copy has only in-frame clones and leaves some out. Of about 19,000 clones in the sample, approximately 86% were seen once. The sequences come from CD4+ or CD8+ T cells sorted from blood, collected in a trial of the OX40 agonist ivuxolimab. These TCRs come from an adult with an advanced solid tumor such as melanoma, head and neck, liver or kidney cancer. The CDR3 runs from the conserved cysteine through the conserved F or W. A D gene is named only where the DNA matches it firmly. Size values are once, few and many counts, or a class for expanded clones, and some rows have none.

NA NA TRBJ1-5 TRBV5-1 CASSQDVGSNQPQHF TGCGCCAGCAGCCAAGACGTGGGCAGCAATCAGCCCCAGCATTTT
NA TRBD2 TRBJ2-5 TRBV9 CASSISGGLETQYF TGTGCCAGCAGCATTAGCGGGGGGCTAGAGACCCAGTACTTC
medium-sized NA TRBJ2-2 TRBV9 CASSVGLGTGELFF TGTGCCAGCAGCGTAGGGCTAGGGACCGGGGAGCTGTTTTTT
NA NA TRBJ1-5 TRBV6-7 CASRGNSAPSTNQPQHF TGTGCCAGCAGGGGCAACTCGGCCCCGTCGACCAATCAGCCCCAGCATTTT
NA TRBD1 TRBJ2-7 TRBV4-1 CASSPGQGLYEQYF TGCGCCAGCAGCCCGGGACAGGGCCTCTACGAGCAGTACTTC
NA NA TRBJ2-1 TRBV6-1 CASGPGHYYNEQFF TGTGCCAGCGGTCCGGGGCACTACTACAATGAGCAGTTCTTC
NA NA TRBJ1-5 TRBV6-5 CASSPGVQFNQPQHF TGTGCCAGCAGTCCAGGGGTACAATTCAATCAGCCCCAGCATTTT
NA NA TRBJ2-7 TRBV27 CASSPSSYATSYEQYF TGTGCCAGCAGTCCTTCCTCGTATGCCACATCCTACGAGCAGTACTTC
NA NA TRBJ2-5 TRBV10-2 CASSAGYQETQYF TGCGCCAGCAGTGCAGGATACCAAGAGACCCAGTACTTC
NA TRBD1 TRBJ2-5 TRBV9 CASSVRGGEETQYF TGTGCCAGCAGCGTTCGAGGGGGCGAAGAGACCCAGTACTTC
NA TRBD1 TRBJ1-5 TRBV28 CASSFEGGGNQPQHF TGTGCCAGCAGTTTCGAAGGGGGCGGCAATCAGCCCCAGCATTTT
NA TRBD2 TRBJ2-3 TRBV7-6 CASSLVSVGGLVYTQYF TGTGCCAGCAGCTTAGTGTCGGTGGGGGGGTTGGTGTATACGCAGTATTTT
NA NA TRBJ2-7 TRBV7-2 CASSLAQGPGEQYF TGTGCCAGCAGCTTAGCCCAGGGACCGGGCGAGCAGTACTTC
NA NA TRBJ1-4 TRBV28 CASSLIGVATNEKLFF TGTGCCAGCAGTTTAATCGGCGTAGCAACTAATGAAAAACTGTTTTTT
NA NA TRBJ1-1 TRBV4-2 CASSQDRGRANTEAFF TGTGCCAGCAGCCAAGATAGAGGCAGGGCGAACACTGAAGCTTTCTTT
NA NA TRBJ1-1 TRBV9 CASSAEPTAHTEAFF TGTGCCAGCAGCGCCGAGCCTACTGCACACACTGAAGCTTTCTTT